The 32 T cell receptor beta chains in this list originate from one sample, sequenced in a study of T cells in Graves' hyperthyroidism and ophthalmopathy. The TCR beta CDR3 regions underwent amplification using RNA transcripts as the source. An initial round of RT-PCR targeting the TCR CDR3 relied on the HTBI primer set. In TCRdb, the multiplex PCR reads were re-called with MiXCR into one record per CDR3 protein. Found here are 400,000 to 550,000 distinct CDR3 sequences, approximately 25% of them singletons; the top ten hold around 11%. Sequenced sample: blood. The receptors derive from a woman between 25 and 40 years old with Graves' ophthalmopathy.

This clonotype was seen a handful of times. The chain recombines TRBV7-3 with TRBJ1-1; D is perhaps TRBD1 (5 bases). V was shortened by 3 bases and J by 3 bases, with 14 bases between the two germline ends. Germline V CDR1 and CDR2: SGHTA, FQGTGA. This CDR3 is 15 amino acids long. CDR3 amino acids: CASSLLLGPDTEAFF. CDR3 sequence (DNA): TGTGCCAGCAGCTTGCTTCTGGGGCCCGACACTGAAGCTTTCTTT.

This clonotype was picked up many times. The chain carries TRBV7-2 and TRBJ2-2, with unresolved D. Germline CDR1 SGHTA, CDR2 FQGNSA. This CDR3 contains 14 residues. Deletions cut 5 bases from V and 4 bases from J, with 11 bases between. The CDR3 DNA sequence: TGTGCCAGCAGCAGTGACGGCTTCACCGGGGAGCTGTTTTTT. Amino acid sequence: CASSSDGFTGELFF. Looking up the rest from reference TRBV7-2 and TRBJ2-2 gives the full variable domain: GAGVSQSPSNKVTEKGKDVELRCDPISGHTALYWYRQSLGQGLEFLIYFQGNSAPDKSGLPSDRFSAERTGGSVSTLTIQRTQQEDSAVYLCASSSDGFTGELFFGEGSRLTVL.

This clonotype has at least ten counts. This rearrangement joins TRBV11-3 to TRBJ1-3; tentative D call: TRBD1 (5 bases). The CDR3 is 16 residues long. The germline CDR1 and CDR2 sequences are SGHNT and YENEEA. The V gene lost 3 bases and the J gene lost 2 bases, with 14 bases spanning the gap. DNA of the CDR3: TGTGCCAGCAGCTTGGGGCAGGTCGAGGCTGGAAACACCATATATTTT. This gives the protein CASSLGQVEAGNTIYF.

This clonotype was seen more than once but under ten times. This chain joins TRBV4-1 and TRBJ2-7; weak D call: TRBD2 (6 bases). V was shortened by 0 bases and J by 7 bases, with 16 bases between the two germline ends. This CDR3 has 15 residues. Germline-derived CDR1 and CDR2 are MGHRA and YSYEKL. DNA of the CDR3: TGCGCCAGCAGCCAAGATCTCCGGACCCGGGGGGAGCAGTACTTC. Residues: CASSQDLRTRGEQYF.

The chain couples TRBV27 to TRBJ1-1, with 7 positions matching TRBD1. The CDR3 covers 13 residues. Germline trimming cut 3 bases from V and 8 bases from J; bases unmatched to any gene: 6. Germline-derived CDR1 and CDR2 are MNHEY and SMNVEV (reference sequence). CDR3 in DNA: TGTGCCAGCAGTTTGGGAGGGGGCCTCGAAGCTTTCTTT. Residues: CASSLGGGLEAFF.

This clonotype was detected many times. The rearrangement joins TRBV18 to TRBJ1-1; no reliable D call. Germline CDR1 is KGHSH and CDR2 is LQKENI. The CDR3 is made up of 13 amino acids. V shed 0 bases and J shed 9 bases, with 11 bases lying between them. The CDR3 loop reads CASSPPSGVKAFF. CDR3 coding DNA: TGTGCCAGCTCACCACCGTCCGGAGTGAAAGCTTTCTTT.

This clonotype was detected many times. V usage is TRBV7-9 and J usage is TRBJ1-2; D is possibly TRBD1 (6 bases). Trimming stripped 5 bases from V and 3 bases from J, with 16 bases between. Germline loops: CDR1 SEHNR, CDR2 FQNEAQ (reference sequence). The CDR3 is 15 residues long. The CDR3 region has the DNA TGTGCCAGCAGCCCAATTGTAACAGGGTACTATGGCTACACCTTC. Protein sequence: CASSPIVTGYYGYTF. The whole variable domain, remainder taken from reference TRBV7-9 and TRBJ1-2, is DTGVSQNPRHKITKRGQNVTFRCDPISEHNRLYWYRQTLGQGPEFLTYFQNEAQLEKSRLLSDRFSAERPKGSFSTLEIQRTEQGDSAMYLCASSPIVTGYYGYTFGSGTRLTVV.

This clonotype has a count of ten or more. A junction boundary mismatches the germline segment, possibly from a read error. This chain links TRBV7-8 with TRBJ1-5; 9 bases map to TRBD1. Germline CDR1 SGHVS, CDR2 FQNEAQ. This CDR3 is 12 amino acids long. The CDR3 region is CASSLGVGQGPF. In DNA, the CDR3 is TGTGCCAGCAGCTTGGGGGTGGGACAGGGCCCGTTT.

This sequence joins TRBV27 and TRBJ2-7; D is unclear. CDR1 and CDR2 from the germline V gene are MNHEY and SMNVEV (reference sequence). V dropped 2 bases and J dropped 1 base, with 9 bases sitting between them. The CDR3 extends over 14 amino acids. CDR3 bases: TGTGCCAGCAGTTTAATCCACAGATCCTACGAGCAGTACTTC. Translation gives CASSLIHRSYEQYF.

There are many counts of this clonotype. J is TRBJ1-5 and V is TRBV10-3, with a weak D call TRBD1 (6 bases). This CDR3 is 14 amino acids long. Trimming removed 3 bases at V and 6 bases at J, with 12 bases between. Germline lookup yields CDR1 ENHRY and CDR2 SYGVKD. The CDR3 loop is CAISDVGASQPQHF. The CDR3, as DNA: TGTGCCATCAGTGATGTGGGGGCTAGTCAGCCCCAGCATTTT.

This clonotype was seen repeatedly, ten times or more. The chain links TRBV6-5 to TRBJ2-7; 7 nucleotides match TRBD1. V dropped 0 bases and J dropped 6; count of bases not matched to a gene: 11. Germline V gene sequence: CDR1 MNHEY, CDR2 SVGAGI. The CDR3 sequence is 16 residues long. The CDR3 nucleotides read TGTGCCAGCAGTTACTCGATTTGGACAGGACTCTCCGAGCAGTACTTC. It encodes CASSYSIWTGLSEQYF.

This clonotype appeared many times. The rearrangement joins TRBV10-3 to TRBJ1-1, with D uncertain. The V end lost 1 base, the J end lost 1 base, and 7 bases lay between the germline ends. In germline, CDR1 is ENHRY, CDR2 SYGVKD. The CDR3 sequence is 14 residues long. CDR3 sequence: CAISEFRANTEAFF. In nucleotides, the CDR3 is TGTGCCATCAGTGAGTTTCGCGCGAACACTGAAGCTTTCTTT.

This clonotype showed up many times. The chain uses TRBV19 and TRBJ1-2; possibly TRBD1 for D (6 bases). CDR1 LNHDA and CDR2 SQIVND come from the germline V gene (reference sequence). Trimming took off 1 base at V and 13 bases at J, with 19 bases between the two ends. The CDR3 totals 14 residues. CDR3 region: CASSIGSRDNKRTF. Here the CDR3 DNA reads TGTGCCAGTAGTATAGGAAGCCGGGACAATAAGCGCACCTTC.

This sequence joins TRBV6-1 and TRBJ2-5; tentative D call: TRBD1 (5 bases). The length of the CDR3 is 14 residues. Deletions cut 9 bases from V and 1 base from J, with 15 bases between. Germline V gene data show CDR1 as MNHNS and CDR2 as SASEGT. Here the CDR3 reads CASQQLGPQETQYF. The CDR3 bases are TGTGCCAGTCAGCAGTTGGGGCCCCAAGAGACCCAGTACTTC.

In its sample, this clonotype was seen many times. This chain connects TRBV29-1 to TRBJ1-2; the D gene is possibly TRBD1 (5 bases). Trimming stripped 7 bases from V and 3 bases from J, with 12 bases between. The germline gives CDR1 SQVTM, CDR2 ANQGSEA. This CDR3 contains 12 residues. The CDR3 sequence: CSAAGLDYGYTF. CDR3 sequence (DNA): TGCAGCGCTGCAGGGCTCGACTATGGCTACACCTTC.

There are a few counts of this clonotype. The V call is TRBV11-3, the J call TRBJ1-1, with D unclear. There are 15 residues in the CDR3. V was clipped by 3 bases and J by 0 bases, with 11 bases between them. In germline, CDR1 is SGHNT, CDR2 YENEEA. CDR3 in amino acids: CASSFSSSVNTEAFF. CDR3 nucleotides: TGTGCCAGCAGCTTCAGTTCTTCCGTGAACACTGAAGCTTTCTTT.

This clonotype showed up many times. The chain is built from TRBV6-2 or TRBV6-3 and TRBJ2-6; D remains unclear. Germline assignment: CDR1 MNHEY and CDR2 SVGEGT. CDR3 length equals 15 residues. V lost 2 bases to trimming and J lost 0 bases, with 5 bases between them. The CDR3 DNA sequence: TGTGCCAGCAGTTACCAGGTCTCTGGGGCCAACGTCCTGACTTTC. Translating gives CASSYQVSGANVLTF.

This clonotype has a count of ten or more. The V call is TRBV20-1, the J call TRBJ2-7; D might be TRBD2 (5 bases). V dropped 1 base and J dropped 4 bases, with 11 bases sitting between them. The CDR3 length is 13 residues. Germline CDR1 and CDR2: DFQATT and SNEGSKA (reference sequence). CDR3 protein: CSARVSGEYEQYF. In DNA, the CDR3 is TGCAGTGCTAGAGTGTCCGGGGAATACGAGCAGTACTTC.

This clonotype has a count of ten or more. The CDR3 bases are TGTGCCAGCAGTACCGGGGACAGGGTGGCCGGGGAGCTGTTTTTT. Translating it yields CASSTGDRVAGELFF. The V call is TRBV28, the J call TRBJ2-2; TRBD1 matches 9 bases. There are 15 residues in the CDR3. The germline gives CDR1 MDHEN, CDR2 SYDVKM. Trimming removed 5 bases from V and 6 bases from J; junction bases left unmatched: 7.

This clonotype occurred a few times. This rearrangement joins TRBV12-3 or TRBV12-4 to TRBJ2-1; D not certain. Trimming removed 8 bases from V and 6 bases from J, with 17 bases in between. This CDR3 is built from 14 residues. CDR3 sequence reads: CASSTVAPGNEQFF. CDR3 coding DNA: TGTGCCAGCTCCACGGTTGCCCCGGGCAATGAGCAGTTCTTC.

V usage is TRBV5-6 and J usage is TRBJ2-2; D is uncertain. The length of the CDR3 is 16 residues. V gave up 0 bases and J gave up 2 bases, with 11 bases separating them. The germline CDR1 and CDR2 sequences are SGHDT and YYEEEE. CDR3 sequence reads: CASSLVGRRNTGELFF. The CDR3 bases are TGTGCCAGCAGCTTGGTAGGCCGCAGAAACACCGGGGAGCTGTTTTTT.

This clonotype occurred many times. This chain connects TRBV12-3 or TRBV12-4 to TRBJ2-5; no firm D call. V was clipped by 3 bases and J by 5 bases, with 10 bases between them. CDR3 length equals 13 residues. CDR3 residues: CASSFKLWETQYF. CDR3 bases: TGTGCCAGCAGTTTCAAGCTTTGGGAGACCCAGTACTTC.

The CDR3 loop is CATPLGKGITEAFF. In DNA form, the CDR3 reads TGCGCCACCCCCTTAGGTAAGGGGATCACTGAAGCTTTCTTT. The chain links TRBV5-1 to TRBJ1-1; D perhaps matches TRBD1 (5 bases). The CDR3 loop spans 14 amino acids. Trimming took off 9 bases at V and 4 bases at J, with 19 bases between the two ends. Per germline, CDR1 SGHRS and CDR2 YFSETQ.

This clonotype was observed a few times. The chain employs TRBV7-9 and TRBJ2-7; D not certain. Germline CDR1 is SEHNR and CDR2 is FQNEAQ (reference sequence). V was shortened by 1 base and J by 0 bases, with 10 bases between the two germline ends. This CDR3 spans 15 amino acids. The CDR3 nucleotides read TGTGCCAGCAGCTTAGTAGGTGCATTCTCCTACGAGCAGTACTTC. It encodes CASSLVGAFSYEQYF.

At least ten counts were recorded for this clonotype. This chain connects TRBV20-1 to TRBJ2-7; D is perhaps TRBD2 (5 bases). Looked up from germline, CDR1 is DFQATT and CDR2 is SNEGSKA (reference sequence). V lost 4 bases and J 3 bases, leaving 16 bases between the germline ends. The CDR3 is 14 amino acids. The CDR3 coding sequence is TGCAGTGCTAACCCACTAGAGTCCGTCTACGAGCAGTACTTC. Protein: CSANPLESVYEQYF.

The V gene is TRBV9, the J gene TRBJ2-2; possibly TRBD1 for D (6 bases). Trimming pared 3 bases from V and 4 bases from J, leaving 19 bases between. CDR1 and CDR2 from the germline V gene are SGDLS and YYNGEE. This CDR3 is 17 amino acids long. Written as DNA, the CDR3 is TGTGCCAGCAGCGCAGACGATTGGACAGCACGCACCGGGGAGCTGTTTTTT. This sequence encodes CASSADDWTARTGELFF.

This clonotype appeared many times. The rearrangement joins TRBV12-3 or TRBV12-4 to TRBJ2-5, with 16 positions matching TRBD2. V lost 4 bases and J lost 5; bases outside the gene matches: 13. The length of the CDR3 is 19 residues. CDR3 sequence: CASSSTGLAGGPGIETQYF. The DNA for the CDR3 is TGTGCCAGCAGTTCTACGGGACTAGCGGGGGGGCCGGGCATTGAGACCCAGTACTTC.

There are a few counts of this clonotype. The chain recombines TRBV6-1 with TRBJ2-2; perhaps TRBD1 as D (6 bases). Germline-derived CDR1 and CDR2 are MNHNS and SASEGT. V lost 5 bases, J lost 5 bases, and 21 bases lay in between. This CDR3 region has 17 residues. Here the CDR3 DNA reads TGTGCCAGCAGTACGACAGGTCCCGTTCCTTTTACCGGGGAGCTGTTTTTT. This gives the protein CASSTTGPVPFTGELFF.

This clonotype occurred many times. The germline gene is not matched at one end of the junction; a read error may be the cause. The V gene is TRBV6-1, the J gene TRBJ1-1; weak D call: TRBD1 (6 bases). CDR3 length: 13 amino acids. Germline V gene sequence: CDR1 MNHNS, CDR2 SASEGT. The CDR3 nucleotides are TGTGCCAGCAGTGCTACGAGGGACACTGTAGCTTTCTTT. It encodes CASSATRDTVAFF.

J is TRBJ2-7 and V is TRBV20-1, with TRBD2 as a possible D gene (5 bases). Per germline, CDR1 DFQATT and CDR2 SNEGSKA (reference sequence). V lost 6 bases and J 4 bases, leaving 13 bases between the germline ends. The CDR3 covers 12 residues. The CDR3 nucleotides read TGCAGTGCCCCCCGGGAAGGGTACGAGCAGTACTTC. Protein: CSAPREGYEQYF.

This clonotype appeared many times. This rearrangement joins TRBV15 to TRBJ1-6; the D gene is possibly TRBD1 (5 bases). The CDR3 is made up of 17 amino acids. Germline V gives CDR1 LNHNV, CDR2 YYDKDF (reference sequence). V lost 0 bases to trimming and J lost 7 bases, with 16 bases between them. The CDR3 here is CATSRDSGPGVNSPLHF. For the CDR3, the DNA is TGTGCCACCAGCAGAGATTCAGGTCCGGGGGTAAATTCACCCCTCCACTTT.

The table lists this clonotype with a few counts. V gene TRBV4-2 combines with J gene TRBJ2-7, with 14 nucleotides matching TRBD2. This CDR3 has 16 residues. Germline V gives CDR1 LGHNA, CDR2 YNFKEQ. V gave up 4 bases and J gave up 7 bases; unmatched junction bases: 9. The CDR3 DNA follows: TGTGCCAGCAGCCCGAGACTAGCGGGGGGGCTCGAAGAGCAGTACTTC. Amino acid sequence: CASSPRLAGGLEEQYF.